A single sample gave rise to the 29 T cell receptor beta chains below, sequenced in a study of high-grade serous ovarian cancer treatment subgroups (dated by TCRdb to about 2021). The library came from the immunoSEQ multiplex PCR assay. What TCRdb holds here is the immuneACCESS table cut down to in-frame rearrangements. Part of the clones is not present; checked against another copy, under half of the missing clones reflect an unresolved V gene, and the others are unexplained. In this sample the table shows 350 to 500 clones, roughly 77% of which occur a single time. Around 17% of the sample comes from the top ten. Collection of tumor samples took place before definitive surgery or chemotherapy. Sequenced sample: tumor tissue. The receptors derive from a human donor with high-grade serous ovarian cancer.

The CDR3 DNA follows: TGCGCCAGCAGCCAAGATAGAGGGGATGGGCAGCCCCAGCATTTT. It specifies CASSQDRGDGQPQHF. The V and J genes are TRBV4-3 and TRBJ1-5, with D possibly TRBD1 on 5 matching bases. Germline loops: CDR1 LGHNA, CDR2 YSLEER. The length of the CDR3 is 15 residues. The V gene lost 0 bases and the J gene lost 7 bases, with 13 bases spanning the gap.

V usage is TRBV7-2 and J usage is TRBJ2-1; 7 bases agree with TRBD1. This CDR3 region has 14 residues. After removal of 1 base from V and 6 bases from J, the junction contained 3 bases not matched to a gene. The V gene's germline CDR1 is SGHTA and CDR2 FQGNSA. In nucleotides, the CDR3 is TGTGCCAGCAGCTTAGGGGCAGGGGGCAATGAGCAGTTCTTC. Its translation is CASSLGAGGNEQFF.

J is TRBJ1-1 and V is TRBV6-6; D unclear. The CDR3 contains 13 residues. CDR1 MNHNY and CDR2 SVGAGI come from the germline V gene (reference sequence). Trimming took off 6 bases at V and 4 bases at J, with 12 bases between the two ends. The CDR3 protein is CASRAVDLTEAFF. The DNA of the CDR3 is TGTGCCAGCAGGGCGGTGGATCTCACTGAAGCTTTCTTT.

The chain carries TRBV7-8 and TRBJ1-5; no reliable D call. V lost 5 bases to trimming and J lost 2 bases, with 13 bases between them. This CDR3 region has 15 residues. Looked up from germline, CDR1 is SGHVS and CDR2 is FQNEAQ. The CDR3 DNA sequence: TGTGCCAGCAGCCGGGTAGGTGGGGGCAATCAGCCCCAGCATTTT. This codes for CASSRVGGGNQPQHF. The complete variable domain, with remaining parts taken from reference TRBV7-8 and TRBJ1-5, reads GAGVSQSPRYKVAKRGQDVALRCDPISGHVSLFWYQQALGQGPEFLTYFQNEAQLDKSGLPSDRFFAERPEGSVSTLKIQRTQQEDSAVYLCASSRVGGGNQPQHFGDGTRLSIL.

This chain links TRBV19 with TRBJ1-6; D not resolved. Per the germline V gene, CDR1 is LNHDA and CDR2 is SQIVND (reference sequence). V lost 6 bases and J 9 bases, leaving 18 bases between the germline ends. CDR3 length: 15 residues. In DNA form, the CDR3 reads TGTGCCAGTAGACCCTCGGGAGTGGGGATTTCACCCCTCCACTTT. This gives the protein CASRPSGVGISPLHF.

V and J are TRBV7-6 and TRBJ2-5, with 7 positions matching TRBD1. Germline CDR1 and CDR2: SGHVS and FNYEAQ. CDR3 length equals 14 residues. Unmatched junction bases numbered 7, after V lost 4 bases and J lost 5 bases. The CDR3 sequence: CASSSGHRGETQYF. Written as DNA, the CDR3 is TGTGCCAGCAGCTCGGGGCACAGGGGCGAGACCCAGTACTTC.

The V gene is TRBV9, the J gene TRBJ2-3; 10 bases fit TRBD2. This CDR3 has 15 amino acids. V shed 0 bases, J shed 6 bases, and the junction held 4 bases outside the gene matches. Germline CDR1 SGDLS, CDR2 YYNGEE. CDR3 nucleotides: TGTGCCAGCAGCGTAGATAGCGGGGGGAAGGATACGCAGTATTTT. Protein product: CASSVDSGGKDTQYF.

A word on this clone: At the DNA level, this CDR3 is encoded by other sequences in the same sample as well. The chain recombines TRBV6-6 with TRBJ2-2; D gene uncertain. V lost 3 bases to trimming and J lost 5 bases, with 4 bases between them. The CDR3 consists of 12 residues. CDR1 and CDR2 (germline): MNHNY, SVGAGI (reference sequence). This CDR3 is CASSYRTGELFF. The CDR3 DNA is TGTGCCAGCAGTTATAGGACCGGGGAGCTGTTTTTT.

The chain uses TRBV6-6 and TRBJ1-5, with TRBD1 as a possible D gene (5 bases). Trimming removed 8 bases from V and 6 bases from J, with 11 bases in between. In germline, CDR1 is MNHNY, CDR2 SVGAGI (reference sequence). The CDR3 totals 12 residues. CDR3: CASSPDIQPQHF. CDR3 nucleotides: TGTGCCAGCTCACCGGACATTCAGCCCCAGCATTTT.

CDR3 bases: TGTGCCAGCAGCAGAAAAAAGAACACCGGGGAGCTGTTTTTT. Translation gives CASSRKKNTGELFF. The chain uses TRBV11-2 and TRBJ2-2, with D uncertain. CDR1 and CDR2 (germline): SGHAT, FQNNGV. The CDR3 runs 14 residues. V shed 5 bases and J shed 1 base, with 8 bases lying between them.

The chain links TRBV4-3 to TRBJ1-2; no firm D call. V shed 7 bases and J shed 6 bases, with 18 bases lying between them. Germline V CDR1 and CDR2: LGHNA, YSLEER. The CDR3 runs 14 residues. The CDR3 loop reads CASTPTIWADGYTF. The CDR3 nucleotides read TGCGCCAGCACCCCAACAATATGGGCTGATGGCTACACCTTC.

The chain couples TRBV19 to TRBJ2-3; perhaps TRBD1 as D (6 bases). The CDR3 runs 14 residues. Germline lookup yields CDR1 LNHDA and CDR2 SQIVND (reference sequence). The ends were cut back, 4 bases at V and 4 bases at J, with 12 bases in the middle. This chain's CDR3 is CASSKWQGPDTQYF. CDR3 nucleotide sequence: TGTGCCAGTAGTAAGTGGCAGGGGCCAGATACGCAGTATTTT.

This clone was seen once. This chain links TRBV10-3 with TRBJ1-3; the D gene is possibly TRBD1 (5 bases). The germline gives CDR1 ENHRY, CDR2 SYGVKD. V lost 4 bases and J lost 6, with 10 bases in between. The CDR3 length is 13 residues. CDR3 coding DNA: TGTGCCATCAGTGGCCAGGGTACAAACACCATATATTTT. Residues: CAISGQGTNTIYF.

The gene calls are TRBV6-1 and TRBJ2-1; 8 nucleotides line up with TRBD1. CDR1 is MNHNS and CDR2 is SASEGT in the germline V gene. CDR3 length: 13 residues. Trimming cost V 6 bases and J 9 bases; bases outside gene matches: 7. CDR3 in DNA: TGTGCCAGCAGACATCAGGGGGCCACTGAGCAGTTCTTC. This translates into CASRHQGATEQFF.

Judged by abundance, this clone is hyperexpanded. The chain combines TRBV7-3 with TRBJ1-2; D remains unclear. CDR3 length: 13 amino acids. V gave up 4 bases and J gave up 6 bases, with 12 bases separating them. Germline V gene lookup returns CDR1 SGHTA and CDR2 FQGTGA. The CDR3 DNA follows: TGTGCCAGCAGCTGGCAGGCCGGTAATGGCTACACCTTC. Translating it yields CASSWQAGNGYTF.

The J gene is TRBJ1-1, the V gene TRBV11-2; TRBD1 matches 8 bases. Trimming at V came to 7 bases and at J to 6 bases, leaving 10 bases not matched to a gene. Germline V gene lookup returns CDR1 SGHAT and CDR2 FQNNGV. This CDR3 contains 14 residues. The CDR3 sequence: CASTVQGVRSEAFF. The CDR3 bases are TGTGCCAGCACGGTACAGGGGGTTAGGTCTGAAGCTTTCTTT.

The rearrangement uses TRBV4-3 and TRBJ2-1, with D possibly TRBD2 on 5 matching bases. V dropped 0 bases and J dropped 4 bases, with 10 bases sitting between them. Germline CDR1 and CDR2: LGHNA and YSLEER. The CDR3 runs to 15 residues. The CDR3 here is CASSQDRTGYNEQFF. The DNA for the CDR3 is TGCGCCAGCAGCCAAGATCGAACGGGGTACAATGAGCAGTTCTTC.

The sample holds one count of this clone. This chain uses TRBV6-1 with TRBJ2-3; D remains ambiguous. The CDR3 has 13 amino acids. From germline, CDR1 is MNHNS and CDR2 SASEGT. V was cut by 4 bases and J by 4 bases, with 9 bases left in between. As DNA, the CDR3 is TGTGCCAGCAGTGCGAAGGAAGCAGATACGCAGTATTTT. It yields the protein CASSAKEADTQYF.

The chain has TRBV5-1 and TRBJ2-3; 8 bases align to TRBD2. V gave up 6 bases and J gave up 6 bases; unmatched junction bases: 9. CDR1 SGHRS and CDR2 YFSETQ come from the germline V gene. The CDR3 spans 14 residues. In nucleotides, the CDR3 is TGCGCCAGCACCTCGGGAGGGGTACGGGATACGCAGTATTTT. It is translated as CASTSGGVRDTQYF.

As for this clone: The same CDR3 also results from other DNA sequences found in this sample. This chain uses TRBV28 with TRBJ1-6, with D maybe TRBD1 (5 bases). CDR3 size: 14 residues. In germline, CDR1 is MDHEN, CDR2 SYDVKM. V was cut by 4 bases and J by 13 bases, with 17 bases left in between. The CDR3 here is CASSSGGVWSPLHF. Here the CDR3 DNA reads TGTGCCAGCAGTTCGGGGGGGGTCTGGTCGCCCCTCCACTTT.

The chain employs TRBV28 and TRBJ2-5; D uncertain. Germline assignment: CDR1 MDHEN and CDR2 SYDVKM. V was trimmed by 7 bases and J by 8 bases, leaving 11 bases between them. This CDR3 comprises 11 residues. The CDR3 bases are TGTGCCAGCACCTTAGGCCCCACCCAGTACTTC. Protein product: CASTLGPTQYF.

V is TRBV28 and J is TRBJ1-1, with D possibly matching TRBD1 (5 bases). V was clipped by 6 bases and J by 3 bases, with 11 bases between them. Germline-derived CDR1 and CDR2 are MDHEN and SYDVKM. The CDR3 loop spans 13 amino acids. This CDR3 reads CASSARGDTEAFF. The CDR3 DNA reads TGTGCCAGCAGCGCGCGGGGGGACACTGAAGCTTTCTTT.

The rearrangement uses TRBV7-2 and TRBJ1-2; 7 bases agree with TRBD1. CDR3 size: 15 residues. Germline loops: CDR1 SGHTA, CDR2 FQGNSA. J lost 8 bases, V lost 5 bases, and 14 bases had no gene match. The CDR3 protein is CASSPLRTGDMGYTF. CDR3 sequence (DNA): TGTGCCAGCAGCCCCCTGAGGACAGGTGATATGGGCTACACCTTC.

This sequence joins TRBV7-1 and TRBJ1-2; possible D gene TRBD1, 5 bases. TRBV7-1 has ORF status, its function being uncertain. Trimming stripped 4 bases from V and 5 bases from J, with 14 bases between. This CDR3 has 14 residues. The CDR3 spells CASSLGTGTYGYTF. For the CDR3, the DNA is TGTGCCAGCAGCTTAGGGACGGGGACTTATGGCTACACCTTC.

The chain employs TRBV6-5 and TRBJ2-2; D is unresolved. This CDR3 contains 14 residues. With 8 bases removed from V and 3 bases from J, the gap between germline ends came to 13 bases. Germline-derived CDR1 and CDR2 are MNHEY and SVGAGI. DNA for the CDR3: TGTGCCAGCCGAATCACCGCCGACACCGGGGAGCTGTTTTTT. This codes for CASRITADTGELFF.

The rearrangement joins TRBV6-6 to TRBJ1-1, with TRBD1 matching over 7 bases. V lost 2 bases to trimming and J lost 7 bases; unmatched junction nucleotides: 1. Germline CDR1 and CDR2: MNHNY and SVGAGI (reference sequence). This CDR3 spans 12 amino acids. This CDR3 is CASSYRTGEAFF. The CDR3 region has the DNA TGTGCCAGCAGTTACCGGACAGGTGAAGCTTTCTTT.

V usage is TRBV7-9 and J usage is TRBJ2-6; possibly TRBD1 or TRBD2 for D (7 bases each). The CDR3 runs 17 residues. The V and J ends lost 8 bases and 3 bases respectively, with 20 bases between them. Germline V lookup: CDR1 SEHNR, CDR2 FQNEAQ (reference sequence). The CDR3 nucleotides are TGTGCCAGCGCAGGGGGGAGGGGCTCTTTTGGGGCCAACGTCCTGACTTTC. Protein product: CASAGGRGSFGANVLTF. Supplemented by reference TRBV7-9 and TRBJ2-6, the full variable domain reads DTGVSQNPRHKITKRGQNVTFRCDPISEHNRLYWYRQTLGQGPEFLTYFQNEAQLEKSRLLSDRFSAERPKGSFSTLEIQRTEQGDSAMYLCASAGGRGSFGANVLTFGAGSRLTVL.

The chain is built from TRBV6-5 and TRBJ2-7, with a possible D match to TRBD2 (5 bases). Trimming took off 5 bases at V and 3 bases at J, with 14 bases between the two ends. CDR3 length: 14 amino acids. Germline V gives CDR1 MNHEY, CDR2 SVGAGI. This CDR3 reads CASSEGNYYYEQYF. The CDR3 nucleotides are TGTGCCAGCAGTGAGGGAAACTACTACTACGAGCAGTACTTC.

The CDR3 spells CASSLKGRPNYGYTF. The CDR3 coding sequence is TGTGCCAGCAGCTTAAAAGGGAGACCCAACTATGGCTACACCTTC. The V gene is TRBV5-6, the J gene TRBJ1-2; D not resolved. CDR1 and CDR2 (germline): SGHDT, YYEEEE. V was cut by 2 bases and J by 2 bases, with 13 bases left in between. The CDR3 is 15 residues long.